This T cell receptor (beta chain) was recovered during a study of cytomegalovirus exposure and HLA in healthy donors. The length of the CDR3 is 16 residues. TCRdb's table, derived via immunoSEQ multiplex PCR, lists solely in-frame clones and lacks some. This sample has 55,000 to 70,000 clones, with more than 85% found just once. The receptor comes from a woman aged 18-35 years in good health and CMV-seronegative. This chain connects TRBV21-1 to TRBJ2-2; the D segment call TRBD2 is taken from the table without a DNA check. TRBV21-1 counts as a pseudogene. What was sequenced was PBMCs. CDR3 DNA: TGTGCCAGCAGCAAACTAGTCAGCCGGCACACCGGGGAGCTGTTTTTT. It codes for CASSKLVSRHTGELFF.